A selection of T cell receptor beta chains follows, all from one sample in a study of T-cell reconstitution after alpha-beta-depleted transplantation in children. TCRdb reprocessed the PCR reads with MiXCR, giving one entry per CDR3 protein. The sample holds 480,000 or so distinct CDR3 sequences, 8% to 11% seen once. This sample comprised PBMCs, obtained before TCRalphabeta/CD19-depleted stem cell transplant. All receptors come from a child aged 2 to 10 with inherited bone marrow failure, due to receive a stem cell transplant. CDR3s include the opening cysteine and the closing phenylalanine or tryptophan. The order of the fields is clone size, D gene, J gene, V gene, CDR3 DNA, CDR3 protein. D genes are given only for firm matches. Not every row has a clone size; where given, it reads once, few, many or a size class.

few,.,TRBJ1-4,TRBV7-9,TGTGCCACCTCGGAGTTTGACAATGAAAAACTGTTTTTT,CATSEFDNEKLFF
once,TRBD1,TRBJ1-4,TRBV4-3,TGCGCCAGCAGCCGTTATGGGACAGGGCGGGAAAAACTGTTTTTT,CASSRYGTGREKLFF
many,TRBD2,TRBJ2-1,TRBV12-3/TRBV12-4,TGTGCCAGCAGTCCAAGCGGGGAAACCTACAATGAGCAGTTCTTC,CASSPSGETYNEQFF
.,TRBD2,TRBJ2-2,TRBV20-1,TGCAGTGCTAGTCTCGGGAGGCCCGGGGAGCTGTTTTTT,CSASLGRPGELFF
few,.,TRBJ2-5,TRBV29-1,TGCAGCGTTGAGGGCCAGGGGGAGACCCAGTACTTC,CSVEGQGETQYF
many,TRBD2,TRBJ2-2,TRBV29-1,TGCAGCGTTGAGGAGCGGGAGGGCCCCACCGGGGAGCTGTTTTTT,CSVEEREGPTGELFF
many,TRBD2,TRBJ2-1,TRBV7-8,TGTGCCAGCAGCGTCCTACTAGCGGGAGGCAACAATGAGCAGTTCTTC,CASSVLLAGGNNEQFF
many,TRBD1,TRBJ1-1,TRBV20-1,TGCAGTGCCTATAGACAGGGGAGGGACACTGAAGCTTTCTTT,CSAYRQGRDTEAFF
many,TRBD1,TRBJ2-7,TRBV15,TGTGCTCGACAGGGCCTTTACGAGCAGTACTTC,CARQGLYEQYF
many,.,TRBJ1-4,TRBV18,TGTGCCAGCTCAGACAGTCTGAATGAAAAACTGTTTTTT,CASSDSLNEKLFF
many,.,TRBJ2-3,TRBV4-2,TGTGCCAGCAGCCAGTCCCTGAGCGTGCATCGCACAGATACGCAGTATTTT,CASSQSLSVHRTDTQYF
many,TRBD1,TRBJ2-1,TRBV7-6,TGTGCCAGCAGCTTACTGGGGACAGATTCCTACAATGAGCAGTTCTTC,CASSLLGTDSYNEQFF
many,.,TRBJ2-3,TRBV28,TGTGCCAGCAGGCCTTTTCTGGACAGCAGCACAGATACGCAGTATTTT,CASRPFLDSSTDTQYF
many,.,TRBJ2-2,TRBV12-3/TRBV12-4,TGTGCCAGCAGTTTAGGACCGGTGGGCGGGGAGCTGTTTTTT,CASSLGPVGGELFF
many,.,TRBJ2-6,TRBV20-1,TGCAGTGCTAGTGCCCAGGGGCCTGGGGCCAACGTCCTGACTTTC,CSASAQGPGANVLTF
few,.,TRBJ1-6,TRBV20-1,TGCAGTGCTAGAGAAGCAGGAGCAGATTCACCCCTCCACTTT,CSAREAGADSPLHF
many,.,TRBJ2-1,TRBV29-1,TGCAGCGTTGAAGATCCCACCCACAATGAGCAGTTCTTC,CSVEDPTHNEQFF
few,.,TRBJ2-2,TRBV9,TGTGCCAGCAGCGTACAGGGTGACACCGGGGAGCTGTTTTTT,CASSVQGDTGELFF
many,.,TRBJ1-4,TRBV7-9,TGTGCCAGCAGCTTCGGGCGTAGACAGGAGGAAAAACTGTTTTTT,CASSFGRRQEEKLFF
many,.,TRBJ1-1,TRBV24-1,TGTGCCACCAGTGATTTGACGGCGGAAGACACTGAAGCTTTCTTT,CATSDLTAEDTEAFF
few,.,TRBJ2-7,TRBV4-2,TGTGCCAGCAGCCAAGATTACAAGGGACACTACGGCTACGAGCAGTACTTC,CASSQDYKGHYGYEQYF
many,.,TRBJ2-1,TRBV7-9,TGTGCCAGCAGCTTACTCGGGAGCCCCGATGAGCAGTTCTTC,CASSLLGSPDEQFF
many,TRBD2,TRBJ2-3,TRBV7-8,TGTGCCAGCAGCTTCATTGGCGGGAGGGCGGGAGATACGCAGTATTTT,CASSFIGGRAGDTQYF
many,TRBD2,TRBJ2-3,TRBV4-3,TGCGCCAGCAGCCAAGAAGTACTAGCGGGAGTGGAAGATACGCAGTATTTT,CASSQEVLAGVEDTQYF
many,.,TRBJ2-1,TRBV10-3,TGTGCCATCAGTGAGTCGTTGCGGGACAGCTCCTACAATGAGCAGTTCTTC,CAISESLRDSSYNEQFF
few,.,TRBJ2-7,TRBV19,TGTGCCACCTCCCCTCTAGCGTTCTCCTACGAGCAGTACTTC,CATSPLAFSYEQYF
.,TRBD1,TRBJ1-1,TRBV11-2,TGTGCCAGCAGCTTGATTAACAGGGGTGAAGCTTTCTTT,CASSLINRGEAFF